This paragraph covers one T cell receptor (beta chain) sequence. The CDR3 has 16 residues. The V end lost 5 bases, the J end lost 3 bases, and 20 bases lay between the germline ends. The germline CDR1 and CDR2 sequences are SGHTA and FQGNSA. These data originate in a study of blood T cell repertoires in COVID-19. Study overall: There were acute and convalescent COVID-19 samples, and they came from the United States, Italy and Spain.

In the authors' methods: Scientists estimated how many nucleated cells there were by amplifying reference gene primers. Profiling relied on immunoSEQ multiplex PCR, and the TCRdb table lists in-frame clones only, not all of them. That table is the source of V, J and clone size, and D and trimming were worked out from the DNA. The data contain around 200,000 clones, 75% to 85% of them singletons. The TCR sequence derives from a young woman with COVID-19, enrolled during active disease. This rearrangement joins TRBV7-2 to TRBJ2-7; tentative D call: TRBD2 (5 bases). The sequenced sample consisted of peripheral blood. The CDR3 loop reads CASSPPGGFRNYEQYF. The CDR3 DNA reads TGTGCCAGCAGCCCCCCCGGCGGGTTCCGCAACTACGAGCAGTACTTC. Filled out from reference TRBV7-2 and TRBJ2-7, the complete variable domain reads GAGVSQSPSNKVTEKGKDVELRCDPISGHTALYWYRQSLGQGLEFLIYFQGNSAPDKSGLPSDRFSAERTGGSVSTLTIQRTQQEDSAVYLCASSPPGGFRNYEQYFGPGTRLTVT.